One and the same sample provided the 17 T cell receptor beta chains below, sequenced in a study of blood T cell repertoires in COVID-19. Method: immunoSEQ multiplex PCR; TCRdb's copy keeps in-frame clones and lacks some. The sample lists around 49,000 clones, roughly nine tenths seen once, with 2.2% in the top ten. Sample: peripheral blood. All receptors derive from a human donor in a cohort sampled during active COVID-19.

V and J are TRBV9 and TRBJ2-2; 16 bases map to TRBD2. This CDR3 has 14 residues. CDR1 and CDR2 (germline): SGDLS, YYNGEE. V shed 3 bases and J 14 bases; nucleotides not matched to a gene: 4. This chain's CDR3 is CASSDGTSGRALFF. CDR3 bases: TGTGCCAGCAGCGATGGGACTAGCGGGAGGGCCCTGTTTTTT.

A note on this clone: This specimen includes other DNA sequences encoding the same CDR3. V is TRBV11-3 and J is TRBJ2-3; 8 nucleotides match TRBD2. The CDR3 totals 14 residues. Germline assignment: CDR1 SGHNT and CDR2 YENEEA. The J segment lost 6 bases and the V segment lost 5 bases, leaving 7 bases of the junction unmatched. The CDR3 DNA sequence: TGTGCCAGCAGCCCCAGCGGGAGTGGTGATACGCAGTATTTT. Protein product: CASSPSGSGDTQYF.

This chain joins TRBV6-5 and TRBJ2-7; 7 bases are shared with TRBD1. V was clipped by 5 bases and J by 4 bases; unmatched bases: 8. The V gene's germline CDR1 is MNHEY and CDR2 SVGAGI. The CDR3 totals 14 residues. CDR3 in DNA: TGTGCCAGCAGTAGAGCCCTACAGGGGTACGAGCAGTACTTC. Translated: CASSRALQGYEQYF.

CDR3 DNA sequence: TGTGCCAGCAGCTTGGGACTAGCGGGAGGGCCAAGGAATGAGCAGTTCTTC. Amino acids: CASSLGLAGGPRNEQFF. This sequence joins TRBV7-3 and TRBJ2-1; TRBD2 aligns across 16 bases. This CDR3 is built from 17 residues. Germline values: CDR1 SGHTA, CDR2 FQGTGA. Unmatched junction bases numbered 6, after V lost 3 bases and J lost 7 bases.

The chain carries TRBV19 and TRBJ1-5, with a possible D match to TRBD1 (6 bases). From germline, CDR1 is LNHDA and CDR2 SQIVND (reference sequence). The CDR3 length is 13 residues. Trimming stripped 7 bases from V and 4 bases from J, with 11 bases between. CDR3 sequence: CASNTRGNQPQHF. CDR3 nucleotide sequence: TGTGCCAGTAACACAAGGGGGAATCAGCCCCAGCATTTT.

The rearrangement uses TRBV6-5 and TRBJ1-1; 7 bases line up with TRBD1. Trimming removed 6 bases from V and 6 bases from J; junction bases left unmatched: 10. In germline, CDR1 is MNHEY, CDR2 SVGAGI. CDR3 size: 14 residues. The CDR3 reads CASRPTGAAAEAFF. In DNA form, the CDR3 reads TGTGCCAGCAGACCTACAGGGGCCGCGGCTGAAGCTTTCTTT.

This clone was recorded a few times. The V call is TRBV2, the J call TRBJ2-7; a possible D gene is TRBD2 (6 bases). The CDR3 covers 14 residues. V lost 0 bases to trimming and J lost 0 bases, with 6 bases between them. Germline lookup yields CDR1 SNHLY and CDR2 FYNNEI. The CDR3 sequence: CASSEAGGSYEQYF. DNA of the CDR3: TGTGCCAGCAGTGAAGCGGGGGGCTCCTACGAGCAGTACTTC. The full variable domain, its missing parts supplied by reference TRBV2 and TRBJ2-7, is EPEVTQTPSHQVTQMGQEVILRCVPISNHLYFYWYRQILGQKVEFLVSFYNNEISEKSEIFDDQFSVERPDGSNFTLKIRSTKLEDSAMYFCASSEAGGSYEQYFGPGTRLTVT.

The chain joins TRBV3-1 (or the pseudogene TRBV3-2) to TRBJ2-1; TRBD1 is a possible D gene (5 bases). CDR3 length: 13 residues. The V gene's germline CDR1 is LGHDT and CDR2 YNNKEL (reference sequence). The V gene lost 4 bases and the J gene lost 10 bases, with 14 bases spanning the gap. CDR3 sequence: CASSRFRGGEQFF. The CDR3 bases are TGTGCCAGCAGCCGTTTTAGGGGCGGCGAGCAGTTCTTC.

The chain links TRBV19 to TRBJ2-7; 8 nucleotides align to TRBD2. Germline CDR1 and CDR2: LNHDA and SQIVND (reference sequence). Losses at the gene ends were 5 bases for V and 6 bases for J; bases not matched to a gene: 12. This CDR3 region has 15 residues. Written as DNA, the CDR3 is TGTGCCAGTAGTGCCTTGACTAGCGCGGAGGGCGAGCAGTACTTC. Translating gives CASSALTSAEGEQYF.

The gene calls are TRBV6-2 or TRBV6-3 and TRBJ2-3; 8 bases map to TRBD2. In germline, CDR1 is MNHEY, CDR2 SVGEGT. CDR3 length equals 16 residues. The V and J ends lost 5 bases and 3 bases, in that order; junction bases with no gene match: 10. In DNA, the CDR3 is TGTGCCAGCAGTCAACCAGCGGGAGTGGGGACAGATACGCAGTATTTT. Protein product: CASSQPAGVGTDTQYF.

The chain employs TRBV6-5 and TRBJ1-2; D unclear. Germline CDR1 MNHEY, CDR2 SVGAGI. CDR3 size: 14 residues. V lost 0 bases to trimming and J lost 1 base, with 6 bases between them. As DNA, the CDR3 is TGTGCCAGCAGTTACTCCAGGCTTAACTATGGCTACACCTTC. Protein product: CASSYSRLNYGYTF.

The chain uses TRBV4-3 and TRBJ1-1; 8 nucleotides align to TRBD1. Germline CDR1 LGHNA, CDR2 YSLEER. The CDR3 contains 16 residues. The ends lost 0 bases at V and 5 bases at J; junction bases unmatched: 8. CDR3 residues: CASSQDPDREGTEAFF. Here the CDR3 DNA reads TGCGCCAGCAGCCAAGATCCGGACAGGGAGGGGACTGAAGCTTTCTTT.

The chain carries TRBV6-2 or TRBV6-3 and TRBJ2-7; the match to TRBD2 covers 8 bases. This CDR3 region has 17 residues. J gave up 1 base and V 0 bases, and 8 bases lay outside the gene matches. Germline CDR1 MNHEY, CDR2 SVGEGT. CDR3 region: CASSYSNPAGESYEQYF. The CDR3 nucleotides read TGTGCCAGCAGTTACTCGAACCCAGCGGGGGAGTCCTACGAGCAGTACTTC.

The chain joins TRBV28 to TRBJ1-2; 10 nucleotides agree with TRBD1. This CDR3 region has 15 residues. V was clipped by 9 bases and J by 1 base; unmatched bases: 8. Per the germline V gene, CDR1 is MDHEN and CDR2 is SYDVKM. CDR3 region: CASTPGQGFNYGYTF. The CDR3 DNA reads as TGTGCCAGTACGCCGGGACAGGGGTTTAACTATGGCTACACCTTC.

This clone has just one count. The chain uses TRBV27 and TRBJ2-2; D perhaps matches TRBD2 (7 bases). CDR1 and CDR2 (germline): MNHEY, SMNVEV (reference sequence). V gave up 2 bases and J gave up 4 bases, with 14 bases separating them. The CDR3 totals 16 residues. CDR3 bases: TGTGCCAGCAGTTTAATCTCGGGGGGCAGCACCGGGGAGCTGTTTTTT. It specifies CASSLISGGSTGELFF.

The chain carries TRBV7-9 and TRBJ1-3; D remains ambiguous. The germline V and J ends were trimmed by 1 base and 0 bases, with 7 bases remaining between them. This CDR3 is 15 amino acids long. Germline assignment: CDR1 SEHNR and CDR2 FQNEAQ (reference sequence). The CDR3 nucleotides are TGTGCCAGCAGCTTAGTTTTTCTCTCTGGAAACACCATATATTTT. Its protein is CASSLVFLSGNTIYF.

The chain joins TRBV9 to TRBJ1-3, with 7 nucleotides matching TRBD1. The germline gives CDR1 SGDLS, CDR2 YYNGEE. This CDR3 region has 17 residues. Trimming at V came to 4 bases and at J to 1 base, leaving 11 bases not matched to a gene. The CDR3 region has the DNA TGTGCCAGCAGCAGCAGCCGGGAGACAGGGTCTGGAAACACCATATATTTT. Protein sequence: CASSSSRETGSGNTIYF.